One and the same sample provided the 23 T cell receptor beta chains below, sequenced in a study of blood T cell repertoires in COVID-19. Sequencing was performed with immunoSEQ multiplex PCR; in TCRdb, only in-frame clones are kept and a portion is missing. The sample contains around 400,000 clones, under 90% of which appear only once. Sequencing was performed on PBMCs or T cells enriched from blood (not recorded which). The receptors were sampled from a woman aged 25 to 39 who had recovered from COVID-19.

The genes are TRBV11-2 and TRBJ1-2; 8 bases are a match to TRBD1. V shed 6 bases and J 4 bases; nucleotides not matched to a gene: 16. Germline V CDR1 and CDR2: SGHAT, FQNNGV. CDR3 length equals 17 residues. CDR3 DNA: TGTGCCAGCAGACCACCGTTTCGACAGGGGCACCTCTATGGCTACACCTTC. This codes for CASRPPFRQGHLYGYTF.

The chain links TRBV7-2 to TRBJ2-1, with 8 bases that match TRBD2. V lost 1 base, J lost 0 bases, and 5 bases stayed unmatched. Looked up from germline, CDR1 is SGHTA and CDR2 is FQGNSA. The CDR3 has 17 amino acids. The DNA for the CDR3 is TGTGCCAGCAGCTTAGGGAGCGGGGGTTCCTCCTACAATGAGCAGTTCTTC. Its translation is CASSLGSGGSSYNEQFF.

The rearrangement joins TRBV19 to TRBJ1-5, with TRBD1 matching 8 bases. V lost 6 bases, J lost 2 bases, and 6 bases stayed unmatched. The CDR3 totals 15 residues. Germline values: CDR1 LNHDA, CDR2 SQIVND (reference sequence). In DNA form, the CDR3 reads TGTGCCAGTAGCCGAGACAGGGGCGGCAATCAGCCCCAGCATTTT. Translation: CASSRDRGGNQPQHF. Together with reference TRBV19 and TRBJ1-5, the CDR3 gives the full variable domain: DGGITQSPKYLFRKEGQNVTLSCEQNLNHDAMYWYRQDPGQGLRLIYYSQIVNDFQKGDIAEGYSVSREKKESFPLTVTSAQKNPTAFYLCASSRDRGGNQPQHFGDGTRLSIL.

The CDR3 is CASSIDRVNTEAFF. CDR3 in DNA: TGTGCCAGTAGCATTGACAGGGTGAACACTGAAGCTTTCTTT. The rearrangement joins TRBV19 to TRBJ1-1; 7 bases fit TRBD1. This CDR3 has 14 residues. CDR1 is LNHDA and CDR2 is SQIVND in the germline V gene (reference sequence). The V gene end was trimmed by 6 bases and the J gene end by 0 bases; junction bases not matched to a gene: 4.

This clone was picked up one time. The CDR3 sequence is CASSLSGGPPPDTQYF. CDR3 DNA: TGTGCCAGCAGCTTGAGCGGGGGGCCCCCCCCAGATACGCAGTATTTT. This chain links TRBV7-2 with TRBJ2-3; 9 bases are a match to TRBD2. This CDR3 has 16 residues. The germline CDR1 and CDR2 sequences are SGHTA and FQGNSA. V shed 3 bases and J 4 bases; nucleotides not matched to a gene: 8.

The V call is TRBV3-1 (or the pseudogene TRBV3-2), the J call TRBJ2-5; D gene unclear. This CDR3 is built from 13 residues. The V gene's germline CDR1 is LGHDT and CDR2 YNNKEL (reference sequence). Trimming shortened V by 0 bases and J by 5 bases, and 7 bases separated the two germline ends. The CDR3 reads CASSQETGETQYF. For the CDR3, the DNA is TGTGCCAGCAGCCAAGAGACCGGGGAGACCCAGTACTTC.

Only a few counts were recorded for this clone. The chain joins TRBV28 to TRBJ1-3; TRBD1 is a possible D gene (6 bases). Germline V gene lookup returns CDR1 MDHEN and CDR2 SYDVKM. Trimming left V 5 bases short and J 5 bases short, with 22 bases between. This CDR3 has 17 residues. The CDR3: CASSPPRGGRVRNTIYF. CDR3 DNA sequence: TGTGCCAGCAGTCCCCCGAGGGGGGGACGAGTTAGAAACACCATATATTTT. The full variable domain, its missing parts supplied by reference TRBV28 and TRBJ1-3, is DVKVTQSSRYLVKRTGEKVFLECVQDMDHENMFWYRQDPGLGLRLIYFSYDVKMKEKGDIPEGYSVSREKKERFSLILESASTNQTSMYLCASSPPRGGRVRNTIYFGEGSWLTVV.

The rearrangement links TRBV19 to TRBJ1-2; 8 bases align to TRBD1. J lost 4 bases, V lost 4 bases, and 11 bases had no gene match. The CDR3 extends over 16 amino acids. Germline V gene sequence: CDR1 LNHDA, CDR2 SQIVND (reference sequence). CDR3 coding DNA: TGTGCCAGTAGTACCCTGACAGGGGTCTATGGCTATGGCTACACCTTC. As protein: CASSTLTGVYGYGYTF.

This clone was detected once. This CDR3 reads CASSPSVAGTGELFF. The DNA of the CDR3 is TGTGCCAGCAGCCCCTCCGTAGCGGGGACCGGGGAGCTGTTTTTT. This sequence joins TRBV7-9 and TRBJ2-2; 8 positions agree with TRBD2. V lost 5 bases, J lost 5 bases, and 7 bases stayed unmatched. CDR1 and CDR2 (germline): SEHNR, FQNEAQ (reference sequence). The length of the CDR3 is 15 residues.

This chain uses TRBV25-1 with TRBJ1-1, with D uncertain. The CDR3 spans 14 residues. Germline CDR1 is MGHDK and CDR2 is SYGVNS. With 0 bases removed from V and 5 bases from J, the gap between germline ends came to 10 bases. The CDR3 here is CASSEYVGRTEAFF. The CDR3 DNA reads TGTGCCAGCAGTGAATATGTGGGGAGGACTGAAGCTTTCTTT.

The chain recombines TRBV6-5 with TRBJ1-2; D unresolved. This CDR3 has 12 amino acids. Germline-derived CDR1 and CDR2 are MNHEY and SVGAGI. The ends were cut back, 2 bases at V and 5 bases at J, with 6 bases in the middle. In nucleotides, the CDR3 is TGTGCCAGCAGTTACGGGCCTTATGGCTACACCTTC. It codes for CASSYGPYGYTF.

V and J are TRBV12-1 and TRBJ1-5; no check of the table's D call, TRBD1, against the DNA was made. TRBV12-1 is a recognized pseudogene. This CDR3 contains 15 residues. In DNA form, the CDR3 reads TGTGCCAGCGGGTACAGGGCTGGGCTCAATCAGCCCCAGCATTTT. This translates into CASGYRAGLNQPQHF.

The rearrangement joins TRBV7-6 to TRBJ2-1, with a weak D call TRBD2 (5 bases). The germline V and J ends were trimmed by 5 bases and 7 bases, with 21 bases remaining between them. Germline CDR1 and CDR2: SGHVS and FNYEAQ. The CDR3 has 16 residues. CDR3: CASSPRVPISGNEQFF. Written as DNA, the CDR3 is TGTGCCAGCAGCCCGCGGGTCCCCATCTCGGGGAATGAGCAGTTCTTC.

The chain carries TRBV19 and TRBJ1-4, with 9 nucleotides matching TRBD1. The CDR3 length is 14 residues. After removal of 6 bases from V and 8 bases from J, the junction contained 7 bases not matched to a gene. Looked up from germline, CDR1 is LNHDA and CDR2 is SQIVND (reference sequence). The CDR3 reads CASRPGQGGEKLFF. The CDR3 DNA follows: TGTGCCAGTAGACCGGGACAGGGAGGGGAAAAACTGTTTTTT.

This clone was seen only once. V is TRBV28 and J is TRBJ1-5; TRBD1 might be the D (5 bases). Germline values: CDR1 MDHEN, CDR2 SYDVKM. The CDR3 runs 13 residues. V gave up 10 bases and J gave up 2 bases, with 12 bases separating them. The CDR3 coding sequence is TGTGCCAACCAGGGATCGGGCAATCAGCCCCAGCATTTT. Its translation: CANQGSGNQPQHF.

The CDR3 sequence is CASSRTGNTEAFF. CDR3 nucleotides: TGTGCCAGCAGCCGGACAGGGAACACTGAAGCTTTCTTT. The genes are TRBV11-1 and TRBJ1-1; 7 bases align to TRBD1. CDR3 size: 13 residues. The J segment lost 1 base and the V segment lost 5 bases, leaving 1 base of the junction unmatched. In germline, CDR1 is SGHAT, CDR2 FQDESV (reference sequence). The whole variable domain, remainder taken from reference TRBV11-1 and TRBJ1-1, is EAEVAQSPRYKITEKSQAVAFWCDPISGHATLYWYRQILGQGPELLVQFQDESVVDDSQLPKDRFSAERLKGVDSTLKIQPAELGDSAMYLCASSRTGNTEAFFGQGTRLTVV.

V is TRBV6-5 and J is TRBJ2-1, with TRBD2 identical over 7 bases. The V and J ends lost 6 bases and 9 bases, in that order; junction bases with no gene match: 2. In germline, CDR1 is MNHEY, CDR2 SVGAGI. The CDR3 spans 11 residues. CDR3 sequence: CASSWGGEQFF. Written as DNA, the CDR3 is TGTGCCAGCAGCTGGGGGGGTGAGCAGTTCTTC.

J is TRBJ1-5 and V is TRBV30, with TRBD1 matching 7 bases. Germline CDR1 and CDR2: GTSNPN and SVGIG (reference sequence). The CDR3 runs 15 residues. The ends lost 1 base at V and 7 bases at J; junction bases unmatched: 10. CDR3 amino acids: CAWSAKDRPRQPQHF. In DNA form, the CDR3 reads TGTGCCTGGAGTGCCAAGGACAGGCCGAGGCAGCCCCAGCATTTT. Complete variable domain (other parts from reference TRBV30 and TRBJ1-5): SQTIHQWPATLVQPVGSPLSLECTVEGTSNPNLYWYRQAAGRGLQLLFYSVGIGQISSEVPQNLSASRPQDRQFILSSKKLLLSDSGFYLCAWSAKDRPRQPQHFGDGTRLSIL.

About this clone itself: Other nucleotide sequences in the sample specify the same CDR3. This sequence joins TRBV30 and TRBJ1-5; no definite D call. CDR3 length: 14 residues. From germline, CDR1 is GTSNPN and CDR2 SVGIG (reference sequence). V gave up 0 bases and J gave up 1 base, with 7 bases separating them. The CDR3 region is CAWSVGRSNQPQHF. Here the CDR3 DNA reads TGTGCCTGGAGTGTCGGCAGGAGCAATCAGCCCCAGCATTTT.

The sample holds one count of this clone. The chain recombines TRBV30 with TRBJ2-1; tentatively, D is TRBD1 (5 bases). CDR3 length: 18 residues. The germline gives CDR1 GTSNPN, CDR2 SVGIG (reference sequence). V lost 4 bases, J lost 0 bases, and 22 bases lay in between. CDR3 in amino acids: CAWTRAMTQGSSYNEQFF. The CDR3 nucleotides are TGTGCCTGGACTCGAGCTATGACCCAGGGAAGCTCCTACAATGAGCAGTTCTTC.

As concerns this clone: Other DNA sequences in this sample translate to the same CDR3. The CDR3 reads CASSSPRYEQYF. In DNA, the CDR3 is TGTGCCAGCAGTTCCCCTAGATACGAGCAGTACTTC. This chain links TRBV28 with TRBJ2-7; D gene ambiguous. Germline V gene data show CDR1 as MDHEN and CDR2 as SYDVKM. V lost 4 bases and J 4 bases, leaving 8 bases between the germline ends. The CDR3 runs 12 residues. The full variable domain, with the rest looked up from reference TRBV28 and TRBJ2-7, is DVKVTQSSRYLVKRTGEKVFLECVQDMDHENMFWYRQDPGLGLRLIYFSYDVKMKEKGDIPEGYSVSREKKERFSLILESASTNQTSMYLCASSSPRYEQYFGPGTRLTVT.

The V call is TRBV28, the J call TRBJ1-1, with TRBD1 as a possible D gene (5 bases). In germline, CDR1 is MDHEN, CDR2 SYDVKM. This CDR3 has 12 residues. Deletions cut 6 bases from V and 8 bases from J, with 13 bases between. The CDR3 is CASRPLTGEAFF. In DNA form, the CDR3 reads TGTGCCAGCAGGCCACTCACAGGAGAAGCTTTCTTT. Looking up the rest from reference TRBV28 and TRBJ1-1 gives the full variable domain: DVKVTQSSRYLVKRTGEKVFLECVQDMDHENMFWYRQDPGLGLRLIYFSYDVKMKEKGDIPEGYSVSREKKERFSLILESASTNQTSMYLCASRPLTGEAFFGQGTRLTVV.

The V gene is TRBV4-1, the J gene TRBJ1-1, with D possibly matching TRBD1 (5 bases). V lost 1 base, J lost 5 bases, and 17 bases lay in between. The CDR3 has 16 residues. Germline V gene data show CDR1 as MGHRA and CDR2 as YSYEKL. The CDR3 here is CASSQVWGGGMTEAFF. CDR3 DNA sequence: TGCGCCAGCAGCCAAGTATGGGGCGGTGGTATGACTGAAGCTTTCTTT.